This T cell receptor beta chain was obtained from a study of OX40 agonist ivuxolimab in advanced cancers. About the full investigation: Ivuxolimab, which targeted the costimulatory receptor OX40 (CD134), was an agonistic, fully human IgG2 monoclonal antibody. Partial responses occurred in three dose-escalation patients: two with cutaneous melanoma and one with hepatocellular carcinoma. Peripheral TCRbeta sequencing was intended to test whether TCR sequence diversity was altered and clonal T-cell expansion was caused by ivuxolimab. A male proportion of roughly 80% and a mean age of about 60 years, ranging from 23 to 79, were recorded for the dose-escalation cohort. The paper reports the monotherapy dose-escalation portion (N ≈ 50 patients) of the phase I ivuxolimab trial. Intravenous ivuxolimab was administered to patients every 2 weeks at six dose levels: 0.01, 0.1, 0.3, 1.5, 3 and 10 mg/kg. Of the roughly 50 dose-escalation patients, hepatocellular carcinoma was present in about 20, melanoma in roughly 15, renal cell carcinoma in 9 and head and neck cancer in 9. Prior anti-PD-1, anti-PD-L1 or anti-CTLA-4 therapy was permitted, and checkpoint inhibitors had been received by about 37% of dose-escalation patients.

V lost 1 base and J lost 6 bases; the stretch between them is 4 bases long. The germline V gene encodes CDR1 SGHDN and CDR2 FVKESK. Measured from the cysteine to the phenylalanine, the CDR3 is 11 residues long. The read is trimmed to its CDR3 DNA, 33 bases read in frame from base 1. To sequence the TCRbeta CDR3 region, genomic DNA was isolated from the sorted cells. The immunoSEQ Assay was used to sequence the TCRbeta CDR3 regions. The table comes from immuneACCESS by way of TCRdb, which keeps in-frame sequences with V and J called. Part of the clones is missing from these tables; in studies checked, under half for an unresolved V gene and the rest for unknown reasons. For this sample there are over 55,000 clones; over 75% appear just once. 11% of the sample goes to the ten largest clones. About this clone itself: Its antigen target is currently unknown. Base qualities are missing; no much larger clone stands one base away.

Patients with a history of autoimmune disease or receiving systemic immunosuppression were excluded from the trial. Peripheral blood for TCR sequencing was collected from all dose cohorts at baseline, on cycle 4 day 1, and on cycle 7 day 1. Samples came from an open-label, multicenter, first-in-human phase I dose-escalation trial of ivuxolimab. Adults with locally advanced or metastatic melanoma, renal cell, hepatocellular, or head and neck squamous cell carcinoma were enrolled in the trial. CD4+ and CD8+ T cells were sorted separately from peripheral blood before TCR sequencing. Overall results and qualifications from the work: Low levels of normalized T-cell clonal expansion were also seen in some patients who did not respond. After ivuxolimab, expanded clones were on average more numerous among CD8+ T cells than among CD4+ T cells. In partial responders in the 0.1-3.0 mg/kg groups, normalized peripheral clonal expansion was found to be among the lowest, especially among CD8+ T cells. The antigen specificity of the clonally expanded peripheral T cells was not determined. Clonal expansion of both CD4+ and CD8+ blood T cells was observed from baseline to week 6 at doses 0.1 to 3.0 mg/kg.

The chain joins TRBV14 to TRBJ2-7, with the identity of the D gene unclear. The material was CD4+ or CD8+ T cells sorted from blood, obtained in a trial of the OX40 agonist ivuxolimab. The receptor's source is an adult with an advanced solid tumor such as melanoma, head and neck, liver or kidney cancer. The sequence in DNA is TGTGCCAGCAGCCAAGGGCTCGAGCAGTACTTC. It translates as CASSQGLEQYF.